These 7 T cell receptor beta chains were all obtained from the same sample, sequenced in a study of cytomegalovirus exposure and HLA in healthy donors. Primers for the PCR totalled 60 Vbeta and 13 Jbeta. Sequencing used immunoSEQ multiplex PCR; TCRdb keeps in-frame clones, though not all of them. The sample consists of about 140,000 clones, 80% of them appearing once. The sample consisted of PBMCs. The receptors stem from a man aged 25-45 years in good health and CMV-seronegative.

The chain is built from TRBV10-1 and TRBJ2-5; TRBD1 aligns across 8 bases. V trimming: 2 bases; J trimming: 5 bases; junction bases outside the gene matches: 7. CDR1 is WNHNN and CDR2 is SYGVQD in the germline V gene (reference sequence). The CDR3 contains 15 residues. The DNA of the CDR3 is TGCGCCAGCAGTGAGGCAGACAGGGGCTGGGAGACCCAGTACTTC. Translated: CASSEADRGWETQYF.

This chain uses TRBV10-2 with TRBJ1-5, with 7 bases matching TRBD1. The V gene's germline CDR1 is WSHSY and CDR2 SAAADI. The CDR3 has 18 amino acids. Trimming removed 7 bases from V and 6 bases from J; junction bases left unmatched: 21. This CDR3 reads CASTAQWDRSLMRQPQHF. CDR3 coding DNA: TGCGCCAGCACGGCCCAGTGGGACAGAAGTTTAATGCGTCAGCCCCAGCATTTT.

The CDR3 coding sequence is TGTGCCTGGTCCGCAGCGAGCTACGAGCAGTACTTC. It codes for CAWSAASYEQYF. This chain joins TRBV30 and TRBJ2-5; D is undetermined. The DNA end is a closer match to TRBJ2-7, so the J assignment may be wrong. CDR3 length: 12 residues. Germline values: CDR1 GTSNPN, CDR2 SVGIG (reference sequence).

The chain recombines TRBV2 with TRBJ2-5; the D is unclear. V lost 8 bases and J 8 bases, leaving 12 bases between the germline ends. This CDR3 has 11 residues. Germline-derived CDR1 and CDR2 are SNHLY and FYNNEI. The CDR3 DNA follows: TGTGCCAGCTGCGCTCCCCCCACCCAGTACTTC. Translating gives CASCAPPTQYF.

This clone was observed a handful of times. This chain connects TRBV28 to TRBJ2-1; no clear D. This CDR3 comprises 13 residues. CDR1 and CDR2 from the germline V gene are MDHEN and SYDVKM. V was shortened by 5 bases and J by 8 bases, with 13 bases between the two germline ends. The CDR3 coding sequence is TGTGCCAGCAGTAGGCGGCCCCTCGATGAGCAGTTCTTC. It yields the protein CASSRRPLDEQFF.

The genes are TRBV18 and TRBJ1-5; no firm D call. The CDR3 loop spans 15 amino acids. Per the germline V gene, CDR1 is KGHSH and CDR2 is LQKENI. The V end was cut by 3 bases, the J end by 0 bases, with 9 bases between. This chain's CDR3 is CASSPHDSSNQPQHF. CDR3 DNA: TGTGCCAGCTCACCTCACGACTCTAGCAATCAGCCCCAGCATTTT.

This clone was seen just once. The rearrangement joins TRBV19 to TRBJ2-5, with 10 bases fitting TRBD2. CDR1 LNHDA and CDR2 SQIVND come from the germline V gene (reference sequence). V was pared by 4 bases and J by 4 bases, with 6 bases of the junction left unmatched. The CDR3 length is 15 residues. CDR3 region: CASSKREGLVETQYF. The CDR3 DNA reads as TGTGCCAGTAGTAAGCGGGAGGGCCTTGTAGAGACCCAGTACTTC.